This T cell receptor (beta chain) was observed in a study of cytomegalovirus exposure and HLA in healthy donors. The study's findings and limits: Most TCRs appeared rarely, but some public TCRs recurred in many donors. Specificity for CMV antigens was confirmed in vitro for a few of the CMV-associated chains.

60 Vbeta and 13 Jbeta primers were used in PCR. The assay was immunoSEQ multiplex PCR, and TCRdb's table has in-frame clones only and misses some. The sample holds some 98,000 clones, roughly 80% seen once. As for this clone: Its antigen is as yet unknown.

This CDR3 contains 14 residues. Trimming removed 6 bases from V and 7 bases from J; junction bases left unmatched: 5. Germline V gene data show CDR1 as MNHNS and CDR2 as SASEGT. The sequence was obtained from a man in his forties in good health and CMV-seronegative. The specimen sequenced was PBMCs. The chain carries TRBV6-1 and TRBJ1-6, with 8 bases matching TRBD1. The CDR3 loop is CASRDTGGNSPLHF. CDR3 coding DNA: TGTGCCAGCAGGGATACAGGGGGAAATTCACCCCTCCACTTT.